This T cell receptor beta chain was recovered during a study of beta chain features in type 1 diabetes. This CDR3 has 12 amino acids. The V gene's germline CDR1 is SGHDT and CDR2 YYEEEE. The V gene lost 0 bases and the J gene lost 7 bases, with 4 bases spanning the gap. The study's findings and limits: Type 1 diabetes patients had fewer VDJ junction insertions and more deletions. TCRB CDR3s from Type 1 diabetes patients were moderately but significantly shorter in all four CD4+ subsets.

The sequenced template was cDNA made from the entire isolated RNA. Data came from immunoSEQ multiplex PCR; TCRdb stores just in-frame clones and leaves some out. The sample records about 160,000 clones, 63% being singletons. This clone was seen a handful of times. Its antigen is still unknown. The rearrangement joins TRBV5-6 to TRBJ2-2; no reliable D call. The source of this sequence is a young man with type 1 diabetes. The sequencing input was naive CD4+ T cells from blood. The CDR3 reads CASSLVGGELFF. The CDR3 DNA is TGTGCCAGCAGCTTGGTCGGCGGGGAGCTGTTTTTT. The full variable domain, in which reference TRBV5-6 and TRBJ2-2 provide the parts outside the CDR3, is DAGVTQSPTHLIKTRGQQVTLRCSPKSGHDTVSWYQQALGQGPQFIFQYYEEEERQRGNFPDRFSGHQFPNYSSELNVNALLLGDSALYLCASSLVGGELFFGEGSRLTVL.